The 24 T cell receptor beta chains reported below all come from one sample, sequenced in a study of blood T cell repertoires in COVID-19. Assay used: immunoSEQ multiplex PCR; TCRdb lists only in-frame clones, some missing. Of fewer than 300,000 clones in the sample, around 87% were seen once. Sequences were obtained from peripheral blood. The receptors originated from a woman between 40 and 55 years old who had recovered from COVID-19.

The chain joins TRBV10-3 to TRBJ2-3; the D gene is possibly TRBD1 (6 bases). The CDR3 spans 15 residues. Germline CDR1 ENHRY, CDR2 SYGVKD. V lost 4 bases to trimming and J lost 0 bases, with 11 bases between them. Written as DNA, the CDR3 is TGTGCCATCAGTGTCGGGACACCAAGCACAGATACGCAGTATTTT. This translates into CAISVGTPSTDTQYF.

The chain carries TRBV6-5 and TRBJ2-7; 8 bases are shared with TRBD2. After removal of 6 bases from V and 4 bases from J, the junction contained 11 bases not matched to a gene. This CDR3 contains 15 residues. Per the germline V gene, CDR1 is MNHEY and CDR2 is SVGAGI. CDR3 bases: TGTGCCAGCAGCGTTACGGGACTAGGGGAATACGAGCAGTACTTC. The encoded protein is CASSVTGLGEYEQYF.

The chain combines TRBV6-5 with TRBJ1-1; tentative D call: TRBD1 (6 bases). The CDR3 runs 12 residues. V was trimmed by 10 bases and J by 11 bases, leaving 20 bases between them. Germline CDR1 MNHEY, CDR2 SVGAGI. CDR3 in amino acids: CAINQRGGRAFF. CDR3 DNA: TGTGCCATCAACCAGAGGGGGGGGAGGGCTTTCTTT.

The chain recombines TRBV19 with TRBJ1-2; 9 positions agree with TRBD1. Germline V gene data show CDR1 as LNHDA and CDR2 as SQIVND (reference sequence). Trimming at V came to 5 bases and at J to 2 bases, leaving 9 bases not matched to a gene. The CDR3 totals 16 residues. The CDR3 coding sequence is TGTGCCAGTAGTTACTCGTGGGGGACAGGGAACTATGGCTACACCTTC. It specifies CASSYSWGTGNYGYTF.

V is TRBV7-9 and J is TRBJ2-7, with TRBD2 identical over 10 bases. Germline V gene data show CDR1 as SEHNR and CDR2 as FQNEAQ (reference sequence). Trimming removed 5 bases from V and 5 bases from J; junction bases left unmatched: 6. This CDR3 spans 14 amino acids. The CDR3 DNA follows: TGTGCCAGCAGCCCACTAGCGGGGTGGGACGAGCAGTACTTC. Translated, it gives CASSPLAGWDEQYF.

The chain carries TRBV3-1 (or the pseudogene TRBV3-2) and TRBJ2-7; TRBD2 is a possible D gene (6 bases). The V and J ends lost 4 bases and 2 bases respectively, with 12 bases between them. The germline V gene has CDR1 LGHDT and CDR2 YNNKEL (reference sequence). The length of the CDR3 is 14 residues. CDR3 coding DNA: TGTGCCAGCAGCCGGGGTGCGGGGACCTACGAGCAGTACTTC. It codes for CASSRGAGTYEQYF.

The chain carries TRBV9 and TRBJ2-7; weak D call: TRBD1 (6 bases). The CDR3 has 15 amino acids. Trimming pared 4 bases from V and 10 bases from J, leaving 24 bases between. Looked up from germline, CDR1 is SGDLS and CDR2 is YYNGEE. In nucleotides, the CDR3 is TGTGCCAGCAGCTCCCAACAGGGCCCCTTCCTAGAACAGTACTTC. It translates to CASSSQQGPFLEQYF.

This clone appeared a few times. The V and J genes are TRBV12-2 and TRBJ2-6; TRBD1, the D gene given by the table, was not confirmed from the DNA. TRBV12-2 represents a pseudogene. The CDR3 runs 19 residues. CDR3 sequence: CASRLVLYRLVSGANVLTF. The CDR3 nucleotides are TGTGCAAGTCGCTTAGTACTGTACAGATTGGTCTCTGGGGCCAACGTCCTGACTTTC.

This chain uses TRBV6-5 with TRBJ1-3, with a possible D match to TRBD1 (5 bases). The germline CDR1 and CDR2 sequences are MNHEY and SVGAGI. V lost 6 bases to trimming and J lost 1 base, with 13 bases between them. This CDR3 has 15 amino acids. The CDR3 DNA sequence: TGTGCCAGCAGCCTACAGGACCGTTCTGGAAACACCATATATTTT. This translates into CASSLQDRSGNTIYF.

V is TRBV11-2 and J is TRBJ2-3; tentative D call: TRBD1 (6 bases). The ends were cut back, 5 bases at V and 4 bases at J, with 16 bases in the middle. CDR3 length: 15 amino acids. Per germline, CDR1 SGHAT and CDR2 FQNNGV. CDR3 in DNA: TGTGCCAGCAGCACCAGGGGTGGAAGGGCAGATACGCAGTATTTT. It specifies CASSTRGGRADTQYF.

The chain carries TRBV5-3 and TRBJ2-5; D might be TRBD1 (6 bases). TRBV5-3 has ORF status, its function being uncertain. The CDR3 runs 15 residues. The V end was cut by 0 bases, the J end by 0 bases, with 9 bases between. CDR3 bases: TGTGCCAGAAGCTTGGAACAGGGTTACCAAGAGACCCAGTACTTC. Amino acid sequence: CARSLEQGYQETQYF.

This clone was counted between two and nine times. This chain connects TRBV6-5 to TRBJ1-6; D may be TRBD1 (5 bases). Looked up from germline, CDR1 is MNHEY and CDR2 is SVGAGI. V was clipped by 7 bases and J by 12 bases, with 13 bases between them. This CDR3 is built from 12 residues. The CDR3 reads CASKLDDRPLHF. CDR3 DNA: TGTGCCAGCAAGCTAGACGACAGACCCCTCCACTTT.

The chain couples TRBV18 to TRBJ1-2; D not certain. V was clipped by 0 bases and J by 3 bases, with 5 bases between them. This CDR3 is built from 13 residues. Germline CDR1 reads KGHSH; CDR2 reads LQKENI. CDR3 sequence reads: CASSPPGDYGYTF. The CDR3 bases are TGTGCCAGCTCACCACCGGGAGACTATGGCTACACCTTC.

Comment on this clone: A read error may account for a junction end that differs from germline. V usage is TRBV6-6 and J usage is TRBJ1-2; D may be TRBD1 (5 bases). Germline V gives CDR1 MNHNY, CDR2 SVGAGI (reference sequence). The CDR3 is made up of 15 amino acids. CDR3 sequence: CASSYSRWTSSGFTF. As DNA, the CDR3 is TGTGCCAGCAGTTACTCAAGATGGACATCATCCGGCTTCACCTTC.

The gene calls are TRBV7-9 and TRBJ1-3; the D gene is possibly TRBD1 (6 bases). Germline V gives CDR1 SEHNR, CDR2 FQNEAQ (reference sequence). Trimming pared 1 base from V and 0 bases from J, leaving 7 bases between. This CDR3 has 15 residues. CDR3 protein: CASSLETGSGNTIYF. Here the CDR3 DNA reads TGTGCCAGCAGCTTAGAGACAGGCTCTGGAAACACCATATATTTT.

V gene TRBV12-3 or TRBV12-4 combines with J gene TRBJ2-2; maybe TRBD2 (6 bases). The CDR3 has 13 residues. Trimming pared 6 bases from V and 7 bases from J, leaving 12 bases between. The CDR3 loop is CASSRGGNGELFF. The DNA of the CDR3 is TGTGCCAGCAGCCGGGGAGGCAACGGGGAGCTGTTTTTT.

The rearrangement uses TRBV19 and TRBJ2-3, with 11 positions matching TRBD2. J was trimmed by 0 bases and V by 1 base; bases with no gene match: 9. Looked up from germline, CDR1 is LNHDA and CDR2 is SQIVND (reference sequence). The length of the CDR3 is 19 residues. CDR3 nucleotides: TGTGCCAGTAGTATAGGCCACCGTAGCGGGGGGGCTAGCACAGATACGCAGTATTTT. It is translated as CASSIGHRSGGASTDTQYF.

The CDR3 bases are TGTGCCAGCAGTTTACACAGTATTAATGAAAAACTGTTTTTT. This sequence encodes CASSLHSINEKLFF. J is TRBJ1-4 and V is TRBV28; D gene uncertain. The germline gives CDR1 MDHEN, CDR2 SYDVKM. V shed 2 bases and J shed 4 bases, with 8 bases lying between them. The CDR3 runs to 14 residues.

Note on this clone: Other nucleotide sequences from this sample produce the same CDR3. The genes are TRBV5-8 and TRBJ1-5; D remains ambiguous. V was cut by 0 bases and J by 4 bases, with 11 bases left in between. Germline CDR1 reads SGHTS; CDR2 reads YDEGEE. CDR3 length equals 15 residues. CDR3 sequence reads: CASSLGGGRNQPQHF. The CDR3 DNA sequence: TGTGCCAGCAGCTTGGGGGGAGGAAGGAATCAGCCCCAGCATTTT.

This clone has only one observation. The chain carries TRBV2 and TRBJ2-5; 9 bases are a match to TRBD2. The CDR3 totals 16 residues. The J segment lost 4 bases and the V segment lost 6 bases, leaving 12 bases of the junction unmatched. Germline lookup yields CDR1 SNHLY and CDR2 FYNNEI. CDR3 DNA: TGTGCCAGCAGGGGTGGACTAGCGCCTTCGGGAGAGACCCAGTACTTC. The encoded protein is CASRGGLAPSGETQYF.

V is TRBV7-9 and J is TRBJ2-5; perhaps TRBD2 as D (5 bases). Germline CDR1 SEHNR, CDR2 FQNEAQ (reference sequence). The V end lost 4 bases, the J end lost 4 bases, and 13 bases lay between the germline ends. This CDR3 spans 14 amino acids. CDR3 DNA sequence: TGTGCCAGCAGCTCCCGGGTACGGGGAGAGACCCAGTACTTC. Amino acids: CASSSRVRGETQYF.

The chain is built from TRBV5-4 and TRBJ1-2; D not certain. The V gene's germline CDR1 is SGHNT and CDR2 YYREEE (reference sequence). The V end was cut by 2 bases, the J end by 2 bases, with 7 bases between. The CDR3 covers 13 residues. CDR3: CASSFDNNYGYTF. CDR3 DNA sequence: TGTGCCAGCAGCTTCGACAACAACTATGGCTACACCTTC.

The V gene is TRBV19, the J gene TRBJ1-1, with 11 bases matching TRBD1. J gave up 4 bases and V 5 bases, and 9 bases lay outside the gene matches. The CDR3 sequence is 16 residues long. CDR1 is LNHDA and CDR2 is SQIVND in the germline V gene (reference sequence). CDR3 nucleotide sequence: TGTGCCAGTAGTCCGGGGACAGGGGGTGGGGTCACTGAAGCTTTCTTT. Protein: CASSPGTGGGVTEAFF.

V and J are TRBV5-1 and TRBJ2-2; D is perhaps TRBD1 (6 bases). V was shortened by 0 bases and J by 6 bases, with 15 bases between the two germline ends. This CDR3 comprises 16 residues. Germline V gene data show CDR1 as SGHRS and CDR2 as YFSETQ. DNA for the CDR3: TGCGCCAGCAGCTTGGCCAGGGGCAGGGTGGCCGGGGAGCTGTTTTTT. The encoded protein is CASSLARGRVAGELFF.